The 4 T cell receptor beta chains below were found in one sample sequenced in a study of memory CD4+ T cells and cytomegalovirus serostatus. Some clones are missing from TCRdb's copy, which holds only in-frame ones; the method was immunoSEQ multiplex PCR. The sample lists around 76,000 clones, roughly 78% seen once, with 2.6% in the top ten. Single viable CD3+CD4+CD8-CD45RO+ cells were sorted as the memory CD4+ T cells. Specimen: memory CD4+ T cells from blood. The receptors shown here come from an adult in good health and CMV-seropositive.

The gene calls are TRBV27 and TRBJ1-2, with a possible D match to TRBD1 (5 bases). Germline V CDR1 and CDR2: MNHEY, SMNVEV (reference sequence). The CDR3 loop spans 13 amino acids. V shed 2 bases and J shed 4 bases, with 8 bases lying between them. CDR3 in DNA: TGTGCCAGCAGTTTAGGGGGGTTCTATGGCTACACCTTC. Its protein product is CASSLGGFYGYTF.

V usage is TRBV19 and J usage is TRBJ2-3, with D perhaps matching TRBD2 (5 bases). This CDR3 has 14 residues. Germline loops: CDR1 LNHDA, CDR2 SQIVND (reference sequence). V lost 3 bases to trimming and J lost 5 bases, with 12 bases between them. CDR3 protein: CASSMRVSQDTQYF. The DNA of the CDR3 is TGTGCCAGTAGTATGAGGGTTTCACAAGATACGCAGTATTTT.

V and J are TRBV9 and TRBJ2-1; TRBD1 matches 12 bases. Unmatched junction bases numbered 10, after V lost 5 bases and J lost 7 bases. CDR1 and CDR2 (germline): SGDLS, YYNGEE. This CDR3 region has 16 residues. The CDR3 is CASSLTGTGGLNEQFF. CDR3 bases: TGTGCCAGCAGTTTAACCGGGACAGGGGGCTTGAATGAGCAGTTCTTC.

The CDR3 DNA reads TGTGCCAGTTCTAGCGGGGATGGGGGAGAGACCCAGTACTTC. It specifies CASSSGDGGETQYF. The chain combines TRBV28 with TRBJ2-5, with 9 positions matching TRBD2. The CDR3 is made up of 14 amino acids. Germline CDR1 MDHEN, CDR2 SYDVKM. Trimming cost V 9 bases and J 4 bases; bases outside gene matches: 9.